These 2 T cell receptor beta chains share one sample of origin, sequenced in a study of shared clonotypes between healthy human individuals. Clones were sequenced by immunoSEQ multiplex PCR, and TCRdb holds only the in-frame ones, with some missing. This sample has millions of clones, with 95% found just once. Sequenced sample: naive CD4+ T cells sorted from blood. Subset reported: CD45RA+ positively selected. Every receptor here comes from a man younger than 30 in good health.

This clone was seen more than once but under ten times. This rearrangement joins TRBV10-1 to TRBJ1-1, with D possibly TRBD1 on 5 matching bases. Germline V gene data show CDR1 as WNHNN and CDR2 as SYGVQD (reference sequence). The CDR3 has 13 residues. Between the trimmed V and J ends, which lost 6 bases and 1 base, there was a span of 9 bases. CDR3 DNA: TGCGCCAGCAGCTCCGGGGGGAACACTGAAGCTTTCTTT. It encodes CASSSGGNTEAFF.

For the CDR3, the DNA is TGTGCCAGCAGCTTGGGGACAGGGGGAACTAGTGGGATTGGCGAGCAGTACTTC. Protein sequence: CASSLGTGGTSGIGEQYF. J is TRBJ2-7 and V is TRBV5-4, with 10 nucleotides matching TRBD1. The CDR3 spans 18 residues. Germline lookup yields CDR1 SGHNT and CDR2 YYREEE (reference sequence). Trimming cost V 0 bases and J 6 bases; bases outside gene matches: 15.